The 20 T cell receptor beta chains given below trace back to one sample, sequenced in a study of cytomegalovirus exposure and HLA in healthy donors. PCR used 60 Vbeta primers and 13 Jbeta primers. The repertoire was sequenced with immunoSEQ multiplex PCR; TCRdb's copy has only in-frame clones and lacks some. The sample records about 120,000 clones, about 70% being singletons. The sequencing input was PBMCs. These receptor sequences come from a woman aged 40 to 50 in good health and CMV-seronegative.

This clone showed up just once. J is TRBJ2-2 and V is TRBV18; 7 nucleotides agree with TRBD1. This CDR3 contains 17 residues. The V gene's germline CDR1 is KGHSH and CDR2 LQKENI. V shed 5 bases and J 4 bases; nucleotides not matched to a gene: 13. The CDR3 loop reads CASSTNVRTGSTGELFF. The CDR3 DNA reads TGTGCCAGCTCAACCAATGTCCGGACAGGCAGCACCGGGGAGCTGTTTTTT.

The J gene is TRBJ2-3, the V gene TRBV19, with D possibly TRBD2 on 5 matching bases. The CDR3 consists of 13 residues. The germline CDR1 and CDR2 sequences are LNHDA and SQIVND (reference sequence). The ends were cut back, 7 bases at V and 0 bases at J, with 8 bases in the middle. CDR3 loop: CASTRTSTDTQYF. CDR3 in DNA: TGTGCCAGTACCCGGACTAGCACAGATACGCAGTATTTT.

The chain is built from TRBV5-1 and TRBJ2-6; D perhaps matches TRBD1 (6 bases). Germline assignment: CDR1 SGHRS and CDR2 YFSETQ. V lost 0 bases to trimming and J lost 4 bases, with 14 bases between them. The CDR3 covers 17 residues. CDR3 coding DNA: TGCGCCAGCAGCTTGGCCAGTCAGGGGTCCGGGGCCAACGTCCTGACTTTC. Its translation: CASSLASQGSGANVLTF.

This sequence joins TRBV7-2 and TRBJ2-7; no clear D. Germline values: CDR1 SGHTA, CDR2 FQGNSA. The V and J ends lost 1 base and 0 bases respectively, with 10 bases between them. The length of the CDR3 is 15 residues. CDR3 amino acids: CASSLVVQSSYEQYF. The CDR3 DNA is TGTGCCAGCAGCTTAGTTGTACAAAGCTCCTACGAGCAGTACTTC.

Only a few counts were recorded for this clone. This chain links TRBV7-3 with TRBJ2-2; 9 nucleotides line up with TRBD2. CDR3 length: 18 residues. Germline CDR1 and CDR2: SGHTA and FQGTGA. V was pared by 5 bases and J by 4 bases, with 14 bases of the junction left unmatched. The chain's CDR3 is CASSPTGAGGPGTGELFF. The CDR3 DNA reads TGTGCCAGCAGCCCGACCGGGGCGGGAGGGCCGGGCACCGGGGAGCTGTTTTTT. Full variable domain (rest looked up from reference TRBV7-3 and TRBJ2-2): GAGVSQTPSNKVTEKGKYVELRCDPISGHTALYWYRQSLGQGPEFLIYFQGTGAADDSGLPNDRFFAVRPEGSVSTLKIQRTERGDSAVYLCASSPTGAGGPGTGELFFGEGSRLTVL.

The CDR3 reads CASSLGDRGQGETQYF. For the CDR3, the DNA is TGTGCCAGCAGCTTGGGGGACAGGGGGCAAGGAGAGACCCAGTACTTC. V is TRBV5-8 and J is TRBJ2-5, with 12 positions matching TRBD1. V shed 0 bases, J shed 4 bases, and the junction held 4 bases outside the gene matches. The germline CDR1 and CDR2 sequences are SGHTS and YDEGEE. CDR3 length equals 16 residues. Combining the CDR3 with reference TRBV5-8 and TRBJ2-5 gives the whole variable domain EAGVTQSPTHLIKTRGQQATLRCSPISGHTSVYWYQQALGLGLQFLLWYDEGEERNRGNFPPRFSGRQFPNYSSELNVNALELEDSALYLCASSLGDRGQGETQYFGPGTRLLVL.

V is TRBV28 and J is TRBJ1-3, with D possibly matching TRBD1 (6 bases). Germline V lookup: CDR1 MDHEN, CDR2 SYDVKM. Trimming removed 2 bases from V and 3 bases from J, with 11 bases in between. There are 15 residues in the CDR3. In DNA, the CDR3 is TGTGCCAGCAGTTTACAGGGGTATTATGGAAACACCATATATTTT. Amino acids: CASSLQGYYGNTIYF.

This clone was seen just once. V gene TRBV7-2 combines with J gene TRBJ2-7; 9 bases align to TRBD2. Germline trimming cut 5 bases from V and 1 base from J; bases unmatched to any gene: 6. The CDR3 extends over 15 amino acids. Germline V lookup: CDR1 SGHTA, CDR2 FQGNSA. CDR3 in DNA: TGTGCCAGCAGCACCCTAGCGGGAAGGTCCTACGAGCAGTACTTC. Amino acids: CASSTLAGRSYEQYF.

This rearrangement joins TRBV5-8 to TRBJ2-1; 9 nucleotides agree with TRBD1. This CDR3 contains 16 residues. V lost 0 bases to trimming and J lost 3 bases; unmatched junction nucleotides: 4. Germline values: CDR1 SGHTS, CDR2 YDEGEE. The CDR3 region has the DNA TGTGCCAGCAGCTTGGGGGGACAGGGCTTCTACAATGAGCAGTTCTTC. It is translated as CASSLGGQGFYNEQFF.

In this sample, this clone turned up a few times. The V and J genes are TRBV23-1 and TRBJ1-2; the D gene is possibly TRBD1 (5 bases). TRBV23-1 is treated as an ORF (open reading frame) with a function not yet certain. This CDR3 has 15 residues. V was trimmed by 0 bases and J by 8 bases, leaving 16 bases between them. Written as DNA, the CDR3 is TGCGCCAGCAGTCAATCGAGGCAGGGAATAGGAGGCTACACCTTC. Translated, it gives CASSQSRQGIGGYTF.

J is TRBJ1-6 and V is TRBV6-5, with D perhaps TRBD1 (5 bases). The V end was cut by 3 bases, the J end by 10 bases, with 16 bases between. CDR3 length equals 15 residues. The germline V gene has CDR1 MNHEY and CDR2 SVGAGI. The CDR3 DNA sequence: TGTGCCAGCAGTTATCACGGGGGGGATGGATCACCCCTCCACTTT. It yields the protein CASSYHGGDGSPLHF.

This chain connects TRBV5-6 to TRBJ2-5; 9 bases align to TRBD1. The trim removed 4 bases at V and 1 base at J, leaving 5 bases unmatched. In germline, CDR1 is SGHDT, CDR2 YYEEEE. This CDR3 is built from 15 residues. CDR3: CASSAWTGVQETQYF. The DNA of the CDR3 is TGTGCCAGCAGCGCCTGGACAGGGGTCCAAGAGACCCAGTACTTC. Together with reference TRBV5-6 and TRBJ2-5, the CDR3 gives the full variable domain: DAGVTQSPTHLIKTRGQQVTLRCSPKSGHDTVSWYQQALGQGPQFIFQYYEEEERQRGNFPDRFSGHQFPNYSSELNVNALLLGDSALYLCASSAWTGVQETQYFGPGTRLLVL.

J is TRBJ2-1 and V is TRBV10-2; 7 bases fit TRBD2. The junction had 12 bases not matched to a gene; V was cut back by 8 bases and J by 8 bases. There are 14 residues in the CDR3. Germline-derived CDR1 and CDR2 are WSHSY and SAAADI. The CDR3 loop reads CASCRWEGLYEQFF. CDR3 DNA: TGCGCCAGCTGTCGGTGGGAGGGCCTCTATGAGCAGTTCTTC.

The gene calls are TRBV28 and TRBJ2-7; 10 bases line up with TRBD1. The V gene end was trimmed by 6 bases and the J gene end by 5 bases; junction bases not matched to a gene: 10. The CDR3 has 15 residues. CDR1 is MDHEN, CDR2 SYDVKM, per germline. CDR3 nucleotide sequence: TGTGCCAGCAGCTCCGGACAGGGGGACTTCCACGAGCAGTACTTC. Amino acids: CASSSGQGDFHEQYF.

J is TRBJ2-7 and V is TRBV7-2; D is undetermined. The V and J ends lost 5 bases and 3 bases respectively, with 8 bases between them. This CDR3 spans 12 amino acids. Germline CDR1 and CDR2: SGHTA and FQGNSA. The CDR3 DNA follows: TGTGCCAGCAGCCGACAAAACTACGAGCAGTACTTC. Encoded protein: CASSRQNYEQYF.

The CDR3: CASSLVWREGNTGELFF. CDR3 bases: TGTGCCAGCAGCTTGGTGTGGCGGGAGGGGAACACCGGGGAGCTGTTTTTT. The chain couples TRBV5-6 to TRBJ2-2; TRBD2 aligns across 9 bases. CDR1 is SGHDT, CDR2 YYEEEE, per germline. CDR3 length equals 17 residues. The J segment lost 1 base and the V segment lost 0 bases, leaving 4 bases of the junction unmatched.

There are a few counts of this clone. The J gene is TRBJ2-3, the V gene TRBV4-2, with 9 bases that match TRBD2. With 0 bases clipped from V and 4 bases from J, the junction kept 5 bases outside the gene matches. Germline V gene lookup returns CDR1 LGHNA and CDR2 YNFKEQ. The CDR3 loop spans 16 amino acids. CDR3 sequence (DNA): TGTGCCAGCAGCCAAGAATCAGCGGGGGGACCAGATACGCAGTATTTT. This codes for CASSQESAGGPDTQYF.

J is TRBJ2-7 and V is TRBV5-4, with 8 bases aligning to TRBD1. Germline V gives CDR1 SGHNT, CDR2 YYREEE (reference sequence). The J segment lost 3 bases and the V segment lost 4 bases, leaving 6 bases of the junction unmatched. This CDR3 region has 14 residues. CDR3 DNA: TGTGCCAGCAGCCGAGACAGGGGTAGCTACGAGCAGTACTTC. It codes for CASSRDRGSYEQYF.

V is TRBV19 and J is TRBJ1-4; the D is unclear. Trimming removed 6 bases at V and 0 bases at J, with 11 bases between. This CDR3 contains 15 residues. Germline assignment: CDR1 LNHDA and CDR2 SQIVND (reference sequence). CDR3: CASSRDTATNEKLFF. The DNA for the CDR3 is TGTGCCAGTAGCCGCGATACAGCAACTAATGAAAAACTGTTTTTT.

The CDR3 spells CASSQFEGGRNQQYF. DNA of the CDR3: TGTGCCAGCAGCCAATTCGAGGGAGGTAGAAATCAGCAGTACTTC. The rearrangement links TRBV14 to TRBJ2-7; TRBD2 is a possible D gene (6 bases). CDR1 SGHDN and CDR2 FVKESK come from the germline V gene. V lost 2 bases and J lost 8, with 19 bases in between. The CDR3 totals 15 residues. Looking up the rest from reference TRBV14 and TRBJ2-7 gives the full variable domain: EAGVTQFPSHSVIEKGQTVTLRCDPISGHDNLYWYRRVMGKEIKFLLHFVKESKQDESGMPNNRFLAERTGGTYSTLKVQPAELEDSGVYFCASSQFEGGRNQQYFGPGTRLTVT.